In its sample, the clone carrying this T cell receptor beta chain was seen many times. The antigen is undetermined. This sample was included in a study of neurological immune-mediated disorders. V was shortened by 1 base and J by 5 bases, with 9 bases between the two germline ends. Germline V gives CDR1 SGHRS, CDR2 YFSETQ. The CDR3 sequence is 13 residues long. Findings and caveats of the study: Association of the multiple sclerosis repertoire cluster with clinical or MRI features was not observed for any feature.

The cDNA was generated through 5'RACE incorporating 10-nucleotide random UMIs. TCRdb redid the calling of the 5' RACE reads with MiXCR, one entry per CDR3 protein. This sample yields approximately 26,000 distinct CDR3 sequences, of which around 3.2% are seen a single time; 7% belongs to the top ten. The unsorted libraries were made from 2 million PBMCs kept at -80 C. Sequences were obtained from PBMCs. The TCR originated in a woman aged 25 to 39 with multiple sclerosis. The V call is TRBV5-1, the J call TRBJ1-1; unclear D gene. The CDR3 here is CASSLRGRTEAFF. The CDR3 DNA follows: TGCGCCAGCAGCTTGCGAGGGCGGACTGAAGCTTTCTTT.